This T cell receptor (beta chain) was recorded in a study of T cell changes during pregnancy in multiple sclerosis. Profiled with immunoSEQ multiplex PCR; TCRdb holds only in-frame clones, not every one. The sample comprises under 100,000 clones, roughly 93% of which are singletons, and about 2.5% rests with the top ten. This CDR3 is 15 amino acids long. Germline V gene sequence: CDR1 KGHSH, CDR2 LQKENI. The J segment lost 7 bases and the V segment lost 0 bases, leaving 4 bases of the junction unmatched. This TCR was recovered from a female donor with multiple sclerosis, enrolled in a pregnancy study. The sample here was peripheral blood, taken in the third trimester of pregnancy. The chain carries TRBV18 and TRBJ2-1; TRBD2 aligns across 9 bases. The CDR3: CASSPPASGVNEQFF. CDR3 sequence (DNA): TGTGCCAGCTCACCACCGGCTAGCGGGGTAAATGAGCAGTTCTTC.